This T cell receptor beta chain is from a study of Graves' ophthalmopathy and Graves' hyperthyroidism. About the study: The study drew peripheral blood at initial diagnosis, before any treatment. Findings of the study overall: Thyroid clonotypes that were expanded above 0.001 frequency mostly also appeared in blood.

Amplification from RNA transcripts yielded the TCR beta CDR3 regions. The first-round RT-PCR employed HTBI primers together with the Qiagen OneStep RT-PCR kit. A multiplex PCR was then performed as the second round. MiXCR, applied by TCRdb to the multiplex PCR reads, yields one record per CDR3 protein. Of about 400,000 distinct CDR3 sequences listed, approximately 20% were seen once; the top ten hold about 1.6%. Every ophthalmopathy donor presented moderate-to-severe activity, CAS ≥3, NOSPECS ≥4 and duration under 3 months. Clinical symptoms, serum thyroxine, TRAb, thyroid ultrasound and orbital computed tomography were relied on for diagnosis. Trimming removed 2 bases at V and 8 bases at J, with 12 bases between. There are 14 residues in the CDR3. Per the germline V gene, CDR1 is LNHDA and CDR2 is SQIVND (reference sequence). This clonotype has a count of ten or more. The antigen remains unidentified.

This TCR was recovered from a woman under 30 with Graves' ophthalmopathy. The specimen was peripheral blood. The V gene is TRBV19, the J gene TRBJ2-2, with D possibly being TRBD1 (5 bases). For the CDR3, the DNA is TGTGCCAGTAGTATAATGGGGCCCTTTGGGGAGCTGTTTTTT. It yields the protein CASSIMGPFGELFF.